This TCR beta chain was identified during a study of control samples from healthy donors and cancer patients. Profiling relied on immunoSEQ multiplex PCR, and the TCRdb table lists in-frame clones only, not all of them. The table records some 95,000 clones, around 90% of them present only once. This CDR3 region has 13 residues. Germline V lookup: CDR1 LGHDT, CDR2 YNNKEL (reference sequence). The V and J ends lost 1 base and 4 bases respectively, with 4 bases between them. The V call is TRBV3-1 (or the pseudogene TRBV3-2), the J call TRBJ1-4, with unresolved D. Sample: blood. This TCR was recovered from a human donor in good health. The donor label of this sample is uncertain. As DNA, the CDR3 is TGTGCCAGCAGCCAAGGGTATAATGAAAAACTGTTTTTT. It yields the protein CASSQGYNEKLFF.